The 28 T cell receptor beta chains listed next were all sequenced from one sample in a study of T cell responses to AZD1222 COVID-19 vaccine. The repertoire was sequenced with immunoSEQ multiplex PCR; TCRdb's copy has only in-frame clones and lacks some. The profile covers fewer than 150,000 clones, with around nine tenths appearing a single time and about a tenth taken by the ten largest. The source was peripheral blood, collected 28 days after the second AZD1222 dose. These receptors were taken from an adult who received the AZD1222 COVID-19 vaccine.

The rearrangement joins TRBV10-3 to TRBJ2-7, with 8 bases aligning to TRBD2. J lost 2 bases, V lost 6 bases, and 9 bases had no gene match. The CDR3 contains 15 residues. CDR1 is ENHRY and CDR2 is SYGVKD in the germline V gene. CDR3 coding DNA: TGTGCCATCAGGCTAGTAGCGGGATCTGCCTACGAGCAGTACTTC. Translated: CAIRLVAGSAYEQYF.

The CDR3 bases are TGTGCCAGTAGTACTAGCGGGAGGGCCCTCCATGAGCAGTTCTTC. Protein product: CASSTSGRALHEQFF. This sequence joins TRBV19 and TRBJ2-1; 12 bases fit TRBD2. In germline, CDR1 is LNHDA, CDR2 SQIVND (reference sequence). The CDR3 contains 15 residues. V lost 4 bases to trimming and J lost 8 bases; unmatched junction nucleotides: 6.

The rearrangement joins TRBV2 to TRBJ1-1; D uncertain. CDR3 size: 14 residues. V lost 2 bases and J lost 0, with 7 bases in between. The germline CDR1 and CDR2 sequences are SNHLY and FYNNEI. CDR3 sequence: CASSEISMNTEAFF. In DNA form, the CDR3 reads TGTGCCAGCAGTGAAATATCTATGAACACTGAAGCTTTCTTT. The entire variable domain, with the rest obtained from reference TRBV2 and TRBJ1-1, is as follows: EPEVTQTPSHQVTQMGQEVILRCVPISNHLYFYWYRQILGQKVEFLVSFYNNEISEKSEIFDDQFSVERPDGSNFTLKIRSTKLEDSAMYFCASSEISMNTEAFFGQGTRLTVV.

The rearrangement links TRBV19 to TRBJ1-5; TRBD1 is a possible D gene (5 bases). Germline V gene sequence: CDR1 LNHDA, CDR2 SQIVND (reference sequence). V lost 4 bases to trimming and J lost 4 bases, with 11 bases between them. There are 14 residues in the CDR3. The DNA of the CDR3 is TGTGCCAGTAGTACCCAGGGAGGGAATCAGCCCCAGCATTTT. This gives the protein CASSTQGGNQPQHF.

The rearrangement uses TRBV6-5 and TRBJ2-3; 7 positions agree with TRBD2. Germline V gene sequence: CDR1 MNHEY, CDR2 SVGAGI. This CDR3 is built from 15 residues. The junction had 6 bases not matched to a gene; V was cut back by 4 bases and J by 2 bases. Here the CDR3 reads CASSLLAPHTDTQYF. Here the CDR3 DNA reads TGTGCCAGCAGTTTACTAGCGCCTCACACAGATACGCAGTATTTT.

The chain has TRBV7-3 and TRBJ1-2, with 12 bases that match TRBD1. The CDR3 length is 14 residues. The V segment lost 3 bases and the J segment 6 bases; nucleotides outside the gene matches: 2. The germline CDR1 and CDR2 sequences are SGHTA and FQGTGA. This chain's CDR3 is CASSFGTGGDGYTF. The CDR3 DNA follows: TGTGCCAGCAGCTTCGGGACAGGGGGCGATGGCTACACCTTC.

The V gene is TRBV6-2 or TRBV6-3, the J gene TRBJ2-6; 10 positions match TRBD1. Germline assignment: CDR1 MNHEY and CDR2 SVGEGT. There are 17 residues in the CDR3. Trimming cost V 5 bases and J 0 bases; bases outside gene matches: 4. The DNA for the CDR3 is TGTGCCAGCAGTCCGGGACAGGGGAGCTCTGGGGCCAACGTCCTGACTTTC. Its protein product is CASSPGQGSSGANVLTF.

The J gene is TRBJ1-5, the V gene TRBV7-3; weak D call: TRBD1 (5 bases). This CDR3 contains 19 residues. Between the trimmed V and J ends, which lost 5 bases and 2 bases, there was a span of 25 bases. Per the germline V gene, CDR1 is SGHTA and CDR2 is FQGTGA. The CDR3 reads CASSLASTRQTSGNQPQHF. In DNA form, the CDR3 reads TGTGCCAGCAGCCTAGCCTCCACCCGACAGACATCTGGCAATCAGCCCCAGCATTTT.

The chain joins TRBV5-6 to TRBJ2-4, with D uncertain. Looked up from germline, CDR1 is SGHDT and CDR2 is YYEEEE. The CDR3 is 18 residues long. V was clipped by 0 bases and J by 0 bases, with 16 bases between them. DNA of the CDR3: TGTGCCAGCAGCTTGGACGTGTACAGACGATTAGCCAAAAACATTCAGTACTTC. Protein: CASSLDVYRRLAKNIQYF.

The rearrangement uses TRBV14 and TRBJ2-7; D perhaps matches TRBD1 (6 bases). Trimming shortened V by 2 bases and J by 1 base, and 12 bases separated the two germline ends. This CDR3 comprises 15 residues. Per the germline V gene, CDR1 is SGHDN and CDR2 is FVKESK. The CDR3 spells CASSQMGAPSYEQYF. In nucleotides, the CDR3 is TGTGCCAGCAGCCAAATGGGGGCACCTTCCTACGAGCAGTACTTC.

The gene calls are TRBV6-6 and TRBJ1-4, with D perhaps matching TRBD1 (6 bases). There are 12 residues in the CDR3. The V end was cut by 8 bases, the J end by 8 bases, with 12 bases between. Germline CDR1 reads MNHNY; CDR2 reads SVGAGI (reference sequence). CDR3 amino acids: CASGQGGEKLFF. The CDR3 DNA sequence: TGTGCCAGCGGACAAGGGGGGGAAAAACTGTTTTTT.

The chain is built from TRBV19 and TRBJ1-1, with a tentative D call TRBD1 (5 bases). The CDR3 has 14 amino acids. V dropped 9 bases and J dropped 1 base, with 15 bases sitting between them. CDR1 is LNHDA, CDR2 SQIVND, per germline (reference sequence). CDR3 in DNA: TGTGCCAGCTTTTTAGGGGAGGGGAACACTGAAGCTTTCTTT. Translation gives CASFLGEGNTEAFF.

J is TRBJ2-5 and V is TRBV7-2; the match to TRBD1 covers 10 bases. The junction had 6 bases not matched to a gene; V was cut back by 1 base and J by 4 bases. This CDR3 spans 16 amino acids. Germline V gives CDR1 SGHTA, CDR2 FQGNSA. The CDR3 is CASSLGPGQGIETQYF. The DNA of the CDR3 is TGTGCCAGCAGCTTAGGACCGGGACAGGGGATAGAGACCCAGTACTTC.

The chain recombines TRBV27 with TRBJ1-6; TRBD1 agrees at 9 bases. The CDR3 has 19 amino acids. From germline, CDR1 is MNHEY and CDR2 SMNVEV (reference sequence). J lost 2 bases, V lost 0 bases, and 8 bases had no gene match. The CDR3 loop reads CASSLSGQGVRTYNSPLHF. CDR3 sequence (DNA): TGTGCCAGCAGTTTATCGGGACAGGGCGTTCGAACCTATAATTCACCCCTCCACTTT.

This chain connects TRBV6-2 or TRBV6-3 to TRBJ2-1; 9 bases match TRBD2. Germline lookup yields CDR1 MNHEY and CDR2 SVGEGT. The CDR3 is 15 amino acids. Trimming took 2 bases from V and 7 from J; bases not matched to a gene: 6. CDR3 DNA: TGTGCCAGCAGTTACCTAGCGGGGAGGAGGAATGAGCAGTTCTTC. Its protein is CASSYLAGRRNEQFF.

This chain links TRBV2 with TRBJ2-1, with 7 bases identical to TRBD1. Germline V gene sequence: CDR1 SNHLY, CDR2 FYNNEI. CDR3 size: 12 residues. The J segment lost 10 bases and the V segment lost 6 bases, leaving 6 bases of the junction unmatched. The CDR3 nucleotides are TGTGCCAGCAGATCGACAGGGCGGGAGCAGTTCTTC. Amino acid sequence: CASRSTGREQFF.

The J gene is TRBJ2-7, the V gene TRBV19; TRBD1 is a possible D gene (7 bases). The CDR3 runs 14 residues. In germline, CDR1 is LNHDA, CDR2 SQIVND (reference sequence). Trimming left V 6 bases short and J 0 bases short, with 12 bases between. The CDR3 region has the DNA TGTGCCAGTAGCCGCAGGGGGGACTCCTACGAGCAGTACTTC. This codes for CASSRRGDSYEQYF.

The V gene is TRBV7-6, the J gene TRBJ1-3; D is undetermined. Trimming left V 2 bases short and J 6 bases short, with 14 bases between. The CDR3 runs 15 residues. Germline-derived CDR1 and CDR2 are SGHVS and FNYEAQ. CDR3 protein: CASSLRSGEKNTIYF. CDR3 sequence (DNA): TGTGCCAGCAGCTTACGGTCCGGGGAAAAAAACACCATATATTTT.

V gene TRBV4-1 combines with J gene TRBJ2-6; D is possibly TRBD2 (5 bases). Germline V gene data show CDR1 as MGHRA and CDR2 as YSYEKL. The CDR3 length is 18 residues. With 1 base removed from V and 0 bases from J, the gap between germline ends came to 13 bases. The CDR3 spells CASSQVNDYLSGANVLTF. The DNA of the CDR3 is TGCGCCAGCAGCCAAGTCAATGACTACCTCTCTGGGGCCAACGTCCTGACTTTC.

The chain couples TRBV27 to TRBJ1-2; unclear D gene. The CDR3 runs to 13 residues. Germline CDR1 MNHEY, CDR2 SMNVEV (reference sequence). V shed 4 bases and J shed 4 bases, with 10 bases lying between them. CDR3 amino acids: CASSYRASYGYTF. CDR3 bases: TGTGCCAGCAGTTACCGGGCAAGCTATGGCTACACCTTC.

CDR3 sequence reads: CASSLQGTSQGYTF. CDR3 nucleotide sequence: TGTGCCAGCAGTTTACAGGGCACCTCGCAGGGCTACACCTTC. This chain joins TRBV27 and TRBJ1-2, with D perhaps matching TRBD1 (5 bases). The V gene lost 2 bases and the J gene lost 8 bases, with 15 bases spanning the gap. CDR1 and CDR2 from the germline V gene are MNHEY and SMNVEV (reference sequence). The CDR3 is 14 residues long.

The rearrangement uses TRBV10-3 and TRBJ1-2; tentative D call: TRBD1 (5 bases). CDR1 ENHRY and CDR2 SYGVKD come from the germline V gene. V was pared by 4 bases and J by 5 bases, with 17 bases between. The CDR3 covers 15 residues. The CDR3 DNA follows: TGTGCCATCAGTGCGACGGGACGGATTAATTATGGCTACACCTTC. Its translation is CAISATGRINYGYTF.

The J gene is TRBJ1-5, the V gene TRBV7-9; D gene uncertain. The CDR3 has 14 amino acids. V was shortened by 1 base and J by 4 bases, with 8 bases between the two germline ends. Germline V gene lookup returns CDR1 SEHNR and CDR2 FQNEAQ (reference sequence). CDR3 nucleotides: TGTGCCAGCAGCTTAGATTCTCTTAATCAGCCCCAGCATTTT. Translation gives CASSLDSLNQPQHF. Looking up the rest from reference TRBV7-9 and TRBJ1-5 gives the full variable domain: DTGVSQNPRHKITKRGQNVTFRCDPISEHNRLYWYRQTLGQGPEFLTYFQNEAQLEKSRLLSDRFSAERPKGSFSTLEIQRTEQGDSAMYLCASSLDSLNQPQHFGDGTRLSIL.

This chain joins TRBV15 and TRBJ1-5; D perhaps matches TRBD1 (6 bases). Trimming took off 0 bases at V and 7 bases at J, with 13 bases between the two ends. The CDR3 runs 15 residues. Germline CDR1 is LNHNV and CDR2 is YYDKDF (reference sequence). The CDR3 protein is CATSRDGGAGQPQHF. DNA of the CDR3: TGTGCCACCAGCAGAGATGGGGGCGCGGGGCAGCCCCAGCATTTT.

About this clone: The junction shows a germline mismatch at one end, possibly a read error. This chain joins TRBV27 and TRBJ2-1; the D gene is possibly TRBD2 (6 bases). Germline lookup yields CDR1 MNHEY and CDR2 SMNVEV (reference sequence). The CDR3 is 15 residues long. CDR3 DNA: TGTGCCAGCAGTATATCCTATGGGACTCTAAGTGAGCAGTTCTTC. It is translated as CASSISYGTLSEQFF.

This chain joins TRBV4-3 and TRBJ2-3, with D hard to call. V gave up 1 base and J gave up 0 bases, with 11 bases separating them. In germline, CDR1 is LGHNA, CDR2 YSLEER. This CDR3 contains 16 residues. The CDR3, as DNA: TGCGCCAGCAGCCAAGGGACGTCCTCTAGCACAGATACGCAGTATTTT. Protein: CASSQGTSSSTDTQYF.

V is TRBV9 and J is TRBJ1-6, with 9 bases that match TRBD1. The CDR3 has 19 residues. After removal of 3 bases from V and 8 bases from J, the junction contained 18 bases not matched to a gene. Germline V CDR1 and CDR2: SGDLS, YYNGEE. The CDR3 region has the DNA TGTGCCAGCAGCGCGAGACCGGGACAGGGCCAGTATTGGGATTCACCCCTCCACTTT. Amino acid sequence: CASSARPGQGQYWDSPLHF.

The chain has TRBV18 and TRBJ1-6; D might be TRBD1 (6 bases). The CDR3 is 14 residues long. V lost 3 bases and J 5 bases, leaving 8 bases between the germline ends. The germline CDR1 and CDR2 sequences are KGHSH and LQKENI. The CDR3 spells CASSPDRNNSPLHF. As DNA, the CDR3 is TGTGCCAGCTCACCCGACAGGAATAATTCACCCCTCCACTTT.